Listed here is a single T cell receptor beta chain. Its target is not known. The data stem from a study of blood T cells in healthy people across ages. Study-level findings and limits: Long-lived donors carried more naive CD4+ cells and greater diversity than aged donors. Calculation of diversity from one million T cells yielded estimates considered to be underestimates. Age showed a roughly linear inverse relationship with TCR beta diversity per million T cells.

The use of a sample-barcoded 5' primer and a J-beta primer mix characterized a second PCR of about 7 to 12 cycles. One entry per CDR3 protein, called by TCRdb with MiXCR from the 5' RACE reads. The sample holds about 720,000 distinct CDR3 sequences, about 24% seen once. The CDR3 runs 15 residues. V lost 5 bases and J 3 bases, leaving 13 bases between the germline ends. Per germline, CDR1 SGHTA and CDR2 FQGNSA. This receptor was identified in a man aged 65 to 79 in good health. V is TRBV7-2 and J is TRBJ1-4, with D unclear. Sample: blood. CDR3 DNA: TGTGCCAGCAGCACCAGGACGGAACCTAATGAAAAACTGTTTTTT. Its translation: CASSTRTEPNEKLFF.